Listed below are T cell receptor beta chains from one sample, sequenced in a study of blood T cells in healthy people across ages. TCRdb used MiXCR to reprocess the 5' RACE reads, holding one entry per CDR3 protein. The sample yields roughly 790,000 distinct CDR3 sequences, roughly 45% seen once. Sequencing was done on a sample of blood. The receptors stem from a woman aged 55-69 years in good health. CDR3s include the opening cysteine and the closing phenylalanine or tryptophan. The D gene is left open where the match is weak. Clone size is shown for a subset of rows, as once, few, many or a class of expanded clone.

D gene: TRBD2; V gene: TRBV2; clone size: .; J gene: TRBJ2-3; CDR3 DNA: TGTGCCAGCAGTGGACTAACTAGCGGAAGCACAGATACGCAGTATTTT; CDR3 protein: CASSGLTSGSTDTQYF
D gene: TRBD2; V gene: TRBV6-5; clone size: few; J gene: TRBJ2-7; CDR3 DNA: TGTGCCAGCAGTTACGGAGGCGGGAGAAAGGTGTCGGTCTACAATGAGCAGTACTTC; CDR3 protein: CASSYGGGRKVSVYNEQYF
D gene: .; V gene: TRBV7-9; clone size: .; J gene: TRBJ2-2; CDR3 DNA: TGTGCCAGCGAAAGTAGGGAGGCCATCGGGGAGCTGTTTTTT; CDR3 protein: CASESREAIGELFF
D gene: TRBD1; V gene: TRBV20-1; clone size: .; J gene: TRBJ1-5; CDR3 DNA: TGCAGTGCTAGAGGCCAGGGGGCTCATCAGCCCCAGCATTTT; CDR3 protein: CSARGQGAHQPQHF
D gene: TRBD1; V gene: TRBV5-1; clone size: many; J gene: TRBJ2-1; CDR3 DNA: TGCGCCAGCAGCCCCGGTACAGGGGGCTTCGATGAGCAGTTCTTC; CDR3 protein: CASSPGTGGFDEQFF
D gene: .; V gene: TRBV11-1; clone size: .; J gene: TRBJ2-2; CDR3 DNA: TGTGCCAGCAGCTTAGCAGGAAACACCGGGGAGCTGTTTTTT; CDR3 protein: CASSLAGNTGELFF
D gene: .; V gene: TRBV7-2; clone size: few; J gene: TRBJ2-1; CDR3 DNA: TGTGCCAGCAGCTTAGCAAGCTTCGGTGAGCAGTTCTTC; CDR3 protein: CASSLASFGEQFF
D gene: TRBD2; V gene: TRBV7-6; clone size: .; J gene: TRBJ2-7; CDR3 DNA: TGTGCCAGCAGCCAAGACCGTAGGACTAGCGGGAGTCCCTACGAGCAGTACTTC; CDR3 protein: CASSQDRRTSGSPYEQYF
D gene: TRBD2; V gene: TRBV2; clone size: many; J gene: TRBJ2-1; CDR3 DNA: TGTGCCACCCAACTAGCGGGAGTGAGCCCTTACAATGAGCAGTTCTTC; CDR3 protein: CATQLAGVSPYNEQFF
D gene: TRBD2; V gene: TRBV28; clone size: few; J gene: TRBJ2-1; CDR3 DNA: TGTGCCAGCAGTTCCGGGGGGGTGGGGTACAATGAGCAGTTCTTC; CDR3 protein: CASSSGGVGYNEQFF
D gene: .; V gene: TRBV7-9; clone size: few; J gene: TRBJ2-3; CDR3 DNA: TGTGCCAGCAGCCCGACCGGGACAACTAGCACAGATACGCAGTATTTT; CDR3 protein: CASSPTGTTSTDTQYF
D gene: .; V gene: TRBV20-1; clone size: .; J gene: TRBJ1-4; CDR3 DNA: TGCAGTGCGAGGGCCCCCGCTGGTGAAAAACTGTTTTTT; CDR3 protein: CSARAPAGEKLFF
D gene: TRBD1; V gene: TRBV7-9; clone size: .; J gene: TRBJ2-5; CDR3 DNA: TGTGCCAGTCGGCGGGACAGGGTGGGAGAGACCCAGTACTTC; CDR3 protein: CASRRDRVGETQYF
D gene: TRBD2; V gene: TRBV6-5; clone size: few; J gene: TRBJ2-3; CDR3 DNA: TGTGCCAGCAGTTATTCAAGCGGGAGTAGCACAGATACGCAGTATTTT; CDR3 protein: CASSYSSGSSTDTQYF
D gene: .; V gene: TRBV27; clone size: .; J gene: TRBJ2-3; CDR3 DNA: TGTGCCAGCAGTTTAACATTTAGCACAGATACGCAGTATTTT; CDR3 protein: CASSLTFSTDTQYF
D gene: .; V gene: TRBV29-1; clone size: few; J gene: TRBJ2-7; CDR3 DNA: TGCAGCGTTCAGGGAGCCTACGAGCAGTACTTC; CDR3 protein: CSVQGAYEQYF
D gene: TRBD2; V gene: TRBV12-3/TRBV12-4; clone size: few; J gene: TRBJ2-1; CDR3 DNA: TGTGCCAGCACTTCTAGCGGGCCTTCCTACAATGAGCAGTTCTTC; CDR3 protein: CASTSSGPSYNEQFF